Below, 4 T cell receptor beta chains from the same sample are listed, as sequenced in a study of blood T cell repertoires in COVID-19. Repertoires were generated with immunoSEQ multiplex PCR, while TCRdb's copy carries only in-frame clones and drops some. The table includes 200,000 to 250,000 clones, 80% detected once. Sequenced sample: peripheral blood. Receptors were obtained from a human donor in a cohort sampled during active COVID-19.

This chain links TRBV27 with TRBJ2-7; 10 bases fit TRBD2. The length of the CDR3 is 16 residues. CDR1 is MNHEY and CDR2 is SMNVEV in the germline V gene (reference sequence). V was clipped by 2 bases and J by 3 bases; unmatched bases: 7. This CDR3 is CASSLSGRELGYEQYF. The CDR3 nucleotides are TGTGCCAGCAGTTTAAGCGGGAGGGAACTCGGCTACGAGCAGTACTTC.

This clone turned up a few times. The chain has TRBV7-9 and TRBJ1-6, with no clear D. Per the germline V gene, CDR1 is SEHNR and CDR2 is FQNEAQ (reference sequence). The CDR3 has 14 residues. The V gene lost 1 base and the J gene lost 5 bases, with 6 bases spanning the gap. CDR3 bases: TGTGCCAGCAGCTTAGAGAGGAATAATTCACCCCTCCACTTT. It is translated as CASSLERNNSPLHF. The full variable domain, its missing parts supplied by reference TRBV7-9 and TRBJ1-6, is DTGVSQNPRHKITKRGQNVTFRCDPISEHNRLYWYRQTLGQGPEFLTYFQNEAQLEKSRLLSDRFSAERPKGSFSTLEIQRTEQGDSAMYLCASSLERNNSPLHFGNGTRLTVT.

The gene calls are TRBV19 and TRBJ2-3, with 9 bases lining up with TRBD2. The V gene end was trimmed by 6 bases and the J gene end by 5 bases; junction bases not matched to a gene: 6. Per the germline V gene, CDR1 is LNHDA and CDR2 is SQIVND (reference sequence). CDR3 length: 14 amino acids. CDR3 protein: CASRRAGGLDTQYF. The DNA of the CDR3 is TGTGCCAGTAGAAGGGCGGGAGGGCTAGATACGCAGTATTTT.

This clone came up a few times. The chain uses TRBV19 and TRBJ1-5; 8 positions agree with TRBD1. The CDR3 contains 13 residues. Germline lookup yields CDR1 LNHDA and CDR2 SQIVND (reference sequence). The ends lost 5 bases at V and 7 bases at J; junction bases unmatched: 4. The CDR3: CASSRTGWQPQHF. CDR3 DNA: TGTGCCAGTAGTCGGACAGGGTGGCAGCCCCAGCATTTT.